These T cell receptor beta chains were read from a single sample in a study of cytomegalovirus exposure and HLA in healthy donors. Sequencing used immunoSEQ multiplex PCR; TCRdb keeps in-frame clones, though not all of them. The table shows more than 300,000 clones, with 86% occurring only once. Sequencing was carried out using PBMCs. All receptors derive from a woman between 18 and 29 years old in good health and CMV-seronegative. Both conserved end residues are trimmed from each CDR3.

j_call: TRBJ1-2
v_call: TRBV28
cdr3_aa: AIFQGGESYGYT

j_call: TRBJ2-7
v_call: TRBV7-3
cdr3_aa: ASSFLAGPPYEQY

j_call: TRBJ2-1
v_call: TRBV19
cdr3_aa: ASREAVMSSNSYNEQF

j_call: TRBJ2-1
v_call: TRBV5-1
cdr3_aa: ASSLAAGVSGEQF

j_call: TRBJ2-7
v_call: TRBV10-3
cdr3_aa: AINQGAVYEQY

j_call: TRBJ1-1
v_call: TRBV7-3
cdr3_aa: ASSLGGARTEAF

j_call: TRBJ2-7
v_call: TRBV5-4
cdr3_aa: ASSPTGTGTYEQY

j_call: TRBJ2-1
v_call: TRBV2
cdr3_aa: ASSLNYNEQF

j_call: TRBJ2-7
v_call: TRBV28
cdr3_aa: ASSSGQGPSYEQY

j_call: TRBJ2-7
v_call: TRBV20-1
cdr3_aa: SASGAYEQY

j_call: TRBJ2-1
v_call: TRBV12-5
cdr3_aa: ASGLLQREGQQF

j_call: TRBJ2-7
v_call: TRBV6-1
cdr3_aa: ASSGHQLDEQY

j_call: TRBJ2-3
v_call: TRBV19
cdr3_aa: ASSMTRGTDTQY

j_call: NA
v_call: TRBV29-1
cdr3_aa: SVRGQADSYEQY

j_call: TRBJ1-2
v_call: TRBV28
cdr3_aa: ASSQAGTGFGYT

j_call: TRBJ2-1
v_call: TRBV27
cdr3_aa: ASTTFKGGEQF

j_call: TRBJ2-7
v_call: TRBV7-2
cdr3_aa: ASSLSADSRRYEQY

j_call: TRBJ2-3
v_call: TRBV6-1
cdr3_aa: ASRPLAEGKDTQY

j_call: TRBJ2-1
v_call: TRBV19
cdr3_aa: ASKRDRTYNEQF

j_call: TRBJ2-1
v_call: TRBV28
cdr3_aa: ASSKLAGEYNEQF

j_call: TRBJ2-2
v_call: TRBV28
cdr3_aa: ASSSSGYGRRAGELF

j_call: TRBJ2-2
v_call: TRBV10-1
cdr3_aa: ASRGHTGELF

j_call: TRBJ2-7
v_call: TRBV27
cdr3_aa: ASRTTGGEQY

j_call: TRBJ2-1
v_call: TRBV18
cdr3_aa: ASSPPGGAHNEQF

j_call: TRBJ2-7
v_call: TRBV6-1
cdr3_aa: ASSDFQGGPYEQY

j_call: TRBJ1-5
v_call: TRBV4-2
cdr3_aa: ASSQGEANQPQH

j_call: TRBJ2-3
v_call: TRBV4-3
cdr3_aa: ASSQDFPPSSGRTDTQY

j_call: TRBJ2-3
v_call: TRBV9
cdr3_aa: ASSVVLAGDTQY

j_call: TRBJ2-5
v_call: TRBV11-3
cdr3_aa: ASSSRGGPQETQY

j_call: TRBJ2-3
v_call: TRBV28
cdr3_aa: ASKPGLASDTQY

j_call: TRBJ2-3
v_call: TRBV10-3
cdr3_aa: AIRPDAGGLDTQY

j_call: TRBJ2-2
v_call: TRBV4-1
cdr3_aa: ASSQDRPLRDRVTGELF

j_call: TRBJ1-2
v_call: TRBV29-1
cdr3_aa: SVEVPGEYGYT

j_call: TRBJ2-7
v_call: TRBV28
cdr3_aa: ASSFLSGKAYEQY

j_call: TRBJ2-3
v_call: TRBV2
cdr3_aa: ASGVADLTDTQY